A selection of T cell receptor beta chains follows, all from one sample in a study of control samples from healthy donors and cancer patients. Here immunoSEQ multiplex PCR was the method, and the copy in TCRdb shows in-frame clones only, minus some. The table shows under 200,000 clones, with around 88% occurring only once. What was sequenced was blood. These receptors originate from a woman aged 25 to 39 in good health. CDR3s include the opening cysteine and the closing phenylalanine or tryptophan. A D gene is named only where the DNA matches it firmly. Size tells how often a clone was seen (once, few, many) or the class of an expanded clone, and some rows leave it out.

D	V	J	size	CDR3	DNA
.	TRBV18	TRBJ2-2	.	CASSPLDTGELFF	TGTGCCAGCTCACCATTGGACACCGGGGAGCTGTTTTTT
.	TRBV18	TRBJ2-4	.	CASSPTSNFHIQYF	TGTGCCAGCTCACCAACATCGAATTTTCACATTCAGTACTTC
.	TRBV6-5	TRBJ2-1	once	CASSETGNEQFF	TGTGCCAGCAGCGAGACGGGCAATGAGCAGTTCTTC
.	TRBV5-1	TRBJ2-4	.	CASSLEGTGRTKNIQYF	TGCGCCAGCAGCTTGGAGGGTACAGGGCGGACCAAAAACATTCAGTACTTC
TRBD2	TRBV27	TRBJ2-7	.	CASSLQGALSGTPYEQYF	TGTGCCAGCAGTTTACAAGGGGCACTAAGCGGGACCCCCTACGAGCAGTACTTC
.	TRBV28	TRBJ2-4	.	CASKDRASSGNIQYF	TGTGCCAGCAAAGATAGGGCCAGCTCGGGAAACATTCAGTACTTC
.	TRBV9	TRBJ1-3	.	CASSAGGRTVVNTIYF	TGTGCCAGCAGCGCCGGGGGTCGGACTGTAGTAAACACCATATATTTT
TRBD2	TRBV5-4	TRBJ2-5	.	CASSVSGGPVGETQYF	TGTGCCAGCAGCGTGAGCGGGGGCCCCGTCGGGGAGACCCAGTACTTC
.	TRBV27	TRBJ2-4	.	CASSLSGNIQYF	TGTGCCAGCAGTTTATCCGGGAACATTCAGTACTTC
.	TRBV15	TRBJ2-5	once	CATLAHETQYF	TGTGCCACCCTGGCCCACGAGACCCAGTACTTC
TRBD1	TRBV5-1	TRBJ2-1	.	CASSPTWTGIEVRYNEQFF	TGCGCCAGCAGCCCCACCTGGACAGGGATTGAAGTCAGGTACAATGAGCAGTTCTTC
TRBD1	TRBV7-9	TRBJ1-3	.	CASSYRSLAGQGSGNTIYF	TGTGCCAGCAGCTACCGGTCTTTAGCGGGACAGGGTAGCGGAAACACCATATATTTT
.	TRBV19	TRBJ1-1	.	CASSPAVVRTEAFF	TGTGCCAGTAGCCCGGCAGTGGTCCGCACTGAAGCTTTCTTT
.	TRBV28	TRBJ1-1	few	CASSRLTANTEAFF	TGTGCCAGCAGTCGCCTGACAGCGAACACTGAAGCTTTCTTT
.	TRBV28	TRBJ2-1	.	CASSLPLRAGYNEQFF	TGTGCCAGCAGTTTACCCCTGAGGGCCGGGTACAATGAGCAGTTCTTC
.	TRBV3-1/TRBV3-2	TRBJ2-1	.	CASTSRSFMQAGEQFF	TGTGCCAGCACCTCAAGGTCGTTCATGCAGGCGGGTGAGCAGTTCTTC
.	TRBV3-1/TRBV3-2	TRBJ1-2	.	CASSQDHPKTAVYGYTF	TGTGCCAGCAGCCAAGATCACCCCAAGACAGCCGTTTATGGCTACACCTTC
TRBD1	TRBV30	TRBJ1-2	.	CAWSSTGGSGYTF	TGTGCCTGGAGTAGTACAGGGGGCAGTGGCTACACCTTC
.	TRBV5-1	TRBJ1-2	.	CASSLGPGANYGYTF	TGCGCCAGCAGCTTGGGACCAGGAGCGAACTATGGCTACACCTTC
TRBD1	TRBV5-1	TRBJ1-4	.	CASSLGQGNEKLFF	TGCGCCAGCAGCTTAGGACAGGGCAATGAAAAACTGTTTTTT
TRBD2	TRBV15	TRBJ2-5	.	CATSRDRPGSGRERETQYF	TGTGCCACCAGCAGAGATCGGCCCGGGAGCGGGCGGGAGAGAGAGACCCAGTACTTC
TRBD1	TRBV28	TRBJ1-5	.	CASSLWGQGKQPQHF	TGTGCCAGCAGTTTGTGGGGACAGGGGAAACAGCCCCAGCATTTT
.	TRBV9	TRBJ1-5	.	CASSVGRPQHF	TGTGCCAGCAGCGTAGGCAGGCCCCAGCATTTT
TRBD1	TRBV6-1	TRBJ2-2	.	CASSEERGRVTGELFF	TGTGCCAGCAGTGAGGAAAGGGGGCGCGTCACCGGGGAGCTGTTTTTT
TRBD2	TRBV29-1	TRBJ2-1	once	CSGTTSGSPGNEQFF	TGCAGCGGCACGACTAGCGGGAGTCCGGGGAATGAGCAGTTCTTC
TRBD1	TRBV7-9	TRBJ2-2	.	CASSNPQGGDTGELFF	TGTGCCAGCAGCAACCCACAGGGGGGAGACACCGGGGAGCTGTTTTTT
.	TRBV6-5	TRBJ2-5	.	CAVGSKETQYF	TGTGCCGTGGGGAGCAAAGAGACCCAGTACTTC
TRBD1	TRBV29-1	TRBJ1-2	.	CSVPRDRDYGYTF	TGCAGCGTTCCACGGGACAGAGACTATGGCTACACCTTC
.	TRBV2	TRBJ1-4	.	CASSDQGQENEKLFF	TGTGCCAGCAGTGACCAAGGACAAGAGAATGAAAAACTGTTTTTT
.	TRBV7-6	TRBJ1-4	once	CASSLAPGPTNEKLFF	TGTGCCAGCAGCTTAGCGCCGGGCCCAACTAATGAAAAACTGTTTTTT
.	TRBV3-1/TRBV3-2	TRBJ1-3	.	CASSQDIQGTIYF	TGTGCCAGCAGCCAAGACATTCAGGGAACCATATATTTT
TRBD1	TRBV28	TRBJ1-4	.	CASSVGQFNEKLFF	TGTGCCAGCAGTGTGGGACAGTTTAATGAAAAACTGTTTTTT
.	TRBV4-1	TRBJ1-2	.	CASSQAPDRYNYGYTF	TGCGCCAGCAGCCAAGCCCCAGACAGATATAACTATGGCTACACCTTC
TRBD2	TRBV9	TRBJ2-1	.	CASSVVPGLAGNEQFF	TGTGCCAGCAGCGTAGTTCCAGGACTAGCGGGAAATGAGCAGTTCTTC
.	TRBV12-5	TRBJ2-6	.	CASGLSGANVLTF	TGTGCTAGTGGTTTATCCGGGGCCAACGTCCTGACTTTC
.	TRBV6-4	TRBJ2-2	once	CASALGHGTGELFF	TGTGCCAGTGCCCTGGGACACGGCACCGGGGAGCTGTTTTTT